The clone carrying this TCR beta chain was detected a few times. Its matching antigen is unknown. This sample was taken from a study of human T cells and chemical hapten exposure. Background on the study: Diphenylcyclopropenone, dosed weekly to the scalp, was given to patients throughout the roughly 25-week study.

V shed 5 bases and J 2 bases; nucleotides not matched to a gene: 10. CDR1 and CDR2 from the germline V gene are SGHRS and YFSETQ. The CDR3 extends over 16 amino acids. Individual cDNA molecules had unique molecular identifiers attached to them by the library. One entry per CDR3 protein, called by TCRdb with MiXCR from the RACE reads. The table has some 190,000 distinct CDR3 sequences, about a fifth seen once. Study findings and constraints: Following DPC sensitization, TCRs present above 1 in 1000 frequency showed no change.

Time point in this sample: patch test 1, 2 weeks after DPC sensitization. Treatment defined: therapeutic diphenylcyclopropenone sensitization with weekly scalp DPC. Each patch test followed a blood draw. This TCR was recovered from a woman aged 45-65 years with alopecia areata. Some clones in this sample may be carry-over from other donors' samples. The chain uses TRBV5-1 and TRBJ1-1; 9 positions agree with TRBD1. Sequenced here: whole blood, sampled in connection with sensitization to the hapten diphenylcyclopropenone (DPC). This CDR3 is CASRQNPGQGNTEAFF. The CDR3 DNA is TGCGCCAGCAGACAGAACCCGGGACAGGGTAACACTGAAGCTTTCTTT.